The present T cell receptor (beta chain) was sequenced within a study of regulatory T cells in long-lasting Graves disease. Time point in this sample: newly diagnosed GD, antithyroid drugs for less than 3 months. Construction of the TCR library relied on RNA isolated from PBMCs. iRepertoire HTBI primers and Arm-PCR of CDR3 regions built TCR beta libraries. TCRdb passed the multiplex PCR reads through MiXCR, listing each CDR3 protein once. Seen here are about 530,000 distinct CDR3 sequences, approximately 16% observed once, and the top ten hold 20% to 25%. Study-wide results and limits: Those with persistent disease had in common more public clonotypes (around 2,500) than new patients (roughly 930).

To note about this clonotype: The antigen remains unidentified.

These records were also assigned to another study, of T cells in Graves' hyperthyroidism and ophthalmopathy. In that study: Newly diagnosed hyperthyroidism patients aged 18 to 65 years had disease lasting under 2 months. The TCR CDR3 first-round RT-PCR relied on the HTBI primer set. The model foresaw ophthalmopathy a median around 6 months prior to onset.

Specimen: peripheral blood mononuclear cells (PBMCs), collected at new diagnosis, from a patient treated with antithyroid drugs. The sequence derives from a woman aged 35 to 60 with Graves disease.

In DNA form, the CDR3 reads TGTGCCAGCAGCTTAGCCCAGGGGGCGGGGAGCTACGAGCAGTACTTC. This sequence encodes CASSLAQGAGSYEQYF. The chain uses TRBV7-9 and TRBJ2-7; 8 positions agree with TRBD1. V gave up 0 bases and J gave up 3 bases; unmatched junction bases: 7. CDR3 length equals 16 residues. Germline CDR1 reads SEHNR; CDR2 reads FQNEAQ (reference sequence).